The rows below give T cell receptor beta chains drawn from one sample of a study of metastatic and nonmetastatic thyroid tumors. TCRdb re-clonotyped the PCR reads via MiXCR. The sample includes about 23,000 clones, 20% to 30% of them seen just once. Sequences were obtained from tumor tissue. These receptors all come from a female donor with papillary thyroid cancer or a benign thyroid nodule (not recorded which). Some clones in this sample may be carry-over from other donors' samples. The CDR3 runs from the conserved cysteine through the conserved F or W. The order of the fields is clone size, D gene, V gene, J gene, CDR3 DNA, CDR3 protein. D genes are given only for firm matches. Clone size is given for some rows only: seen once, a few or many times, or a class if the clone is expanded.

abundance: .
d_gene: .
v_gene: TRBV6-5
j_gene: TRBJ2-7
CDR3nt: TGTGCCAGCAGTTACTCGAGGCAGTTTACCTACGAGCAGTACTTC
CDR3aa: CASSYSRQFTYEQYF

abundance: many
d_gene: .
v_gene: TRBV5-1
j_gene: TRBJ1-1
CDR3nt: TGCGCCAGCAGCTTTCACGAGTTGAACACTGAAGCTTTCTTT
CDR3aa: CASSFHELNTEAFF

abundance: .
d_gene: .
v_gene: TRBV6-1
j_gene: TRBJ2-2
CDR3nt: TGTGCCAGCAGTAAACCGGGGGACAGCACCTGGGAGCTGTTTTTT
CDR3aa: CASSKPGDSTWELFF

abundance: .
d_gene: .
v_gene: TRBV4-2
j_gene: TRBJ2-5
CDR3nt: TGTGCCAGCAGCCAAGACCCACACTCGGAGGGCGGGGAGACCCAGTACTTC
CDR3aa: CASSQDPHSEGGETQYF

abundance: .
d_gene: TRBD1
v_gene: TRBV7-6
j_gene: TRBJ1-3
CDR3nt: TGTGCCAGCAGCTTACAACCCGGACAGGGGGCGGCTGGAAACACCATATATTTT
CDR3aa: CASSLQPGQGAAGNTIYF

abundance: .
d_gene: .
v_gene: TRBV24-1
j_gene: TRBJ2-7
CDR3nt: TGTGCCACCAGTGATTCCCCTGCTCGCGGGTCGGACGAGCAGTACTTC
CDR3aa: CATSDSPARGSDEQYF

abundance: medium-sized
d_gene: TRBD1
v_gene: TRBV5-1
j_gene: TRBJ2-2
CDR3nt: TGCGCCAGCAGCCCCCGACAGGGGAACACCGGGGAGCTGTTTTTT
CDR3aa: CASSPRQGNTGELFF

abundance: .
d_gene: .
v_gene: TRBV6-1
j_gene: TRBJ2-1
CDR3nt: TGTGCCAGCATTCTTGATCCCCGTAGTTCCTACAATGAGCAGTTCTTC
CDR3aa: CASILDPRSSYNEQFF

abundance: many
d_gene: .
v_gene: TRBV30
j_gene: TRBJ2-2
CDR3nt: TGTGCCTGGAGTGTAACCCCCCCTCCAGGGGACACCGGGGAGCTGTTTTTT
CDR3aa: CAWSVTPPPGDTGELFF

abundance: many
d_gene: .
v_gene: TRBV27
j_gene: TRBJ2-3
CDR3nt: TGTGCCAGATTCAGCACAGATACGCAGTATTTT
CDR3aa: CARFSTDTQYF

abundance: .
d_gene: .
v_gene: TRBV6-9
j_gene: TRBJ1-4
CDR3nt: TGTGCCAGCAGTTATCTACGTACGGGGTCGAATGAAAAACTGTTTTTT
CDR3aa: CASSYLRTGSNEKLFF

abundance: .
d_gene: TRBD2
v_gene: TRBV19
j_gene: TRBJ2-3
CDR3nt: TGTGCCAGTATTCTACTAGCGGTGGGTTCAGATACGCAGTATTTT
CDR3aa: CASILLAVGSDTQYF

abundance: many
d_gene: TRBD1
v_gene: TRBV2
j_gene: TRBJ1-1
CDR3nt: TGTGCCAGCACCCCGGGACAGGGGTTTGGAGCTTTCTTT
CDR3aa: CASTPGQGFGAFF

abundance: .
d_gene: .
v_gene: TRBV4-3
j_gene: TRBJ2-1
CDR3nt: TGCTCCAGCATCCAACAGGGTTTAGGCTACAATGAGCAGTTCTTC
CDR3aa: CSSIQQGLGYNEQFF

abundance: medium-sized
d_gene: .
v_gene: TRBV6-2/TRBV6-3
j_gene: TRBJ1-2
CDR3nt: TGTGCCAGCAGTTACTCTCAGACCAATCCTCTCTATGGCTACACCTTC
CDR3aa: CASSYSQTNPLYGYTF

abundance: .
d_gene: .
v_gene: TRBV20-1
j_gene: TRBJ1-2
CDR3nt: TGCAGTGCTCCTATAGTAGTTTATGGCTACACCTTC
CDR3aa: CSAPIVVYGYTF

abundance: many
d_gene: .
v_gene: TRBV30
j_gene: TRBJ1-1
CDR3nt: TGTGCCTGGAGTACGGGGGCAGGGAGGACTGAAGCTTTCTTT
CDR3aa: CAWSTGAGRTEAFF

abundance: .
d_gene: TRBD2
v_gene: TRBV20-1
j_gene: TRBJ2-3
CDR3nt: TGCAGTGCTAGACAGACTAGCGGGCTTTCATATACGCAGTATTTT
CDR3aa: CSARQTSGLSYTQYF

abundance: .
d_gene: TRBD2
v_gene: TRBV20-1
j_gene: TRBJ2-2
CDR3nt: TGCAGTGCTAGAGTAGGTCCGGGGGGTCCTGCCGGGGAGCTGTTTTTT
CDR3aa: CSARVGPGGPAGELFF

abundance: .
d_gene: .
v_gene: TRBV6-4
j_gene: TRBJ2-1
CDR3nt: TGTGCCAGCAGTGACTCTAGTGGGGTGAATGAGCAGTTCTTC
CDR3aa: CASSDSSGVNEQFF

abundance: many
d_gene: .
v_gene: TRBV18
j_gene: TRBJ2-1
CDR3nt: TGTGCCAGCTCACCGGTTCAGGGGCGGAACAATCAGCAGTTCTTC
CDR3aa: CASSPVQGRNNQQFF

abundance: .
d_gene: .
v_gene: TRBV12-3/TRBV12-4
j_gene: TRBJ1-6
CDR3nt: TGTGCCATCAGTTTAAGGTCCAAGTATTCACCCCTCCACTTT
CDR3aa: CAISLRSKYSPLHF

abundance: many
d_gene: .
v_gene: TRBV9
j_gene: TRBJ2-2
CDR3nt: TGTGCCAGCAGCGTAGGGGGTTCGGCCGGGGAGCTGTTTTTT
CDR3aa: CASSVGGSAGELFF

abundance: medium-sized
d_gene: .
v_gene: TRBV4-3
j_gene: TRBJ2-7
CDR3nt: TGCGCCAGCAGCCAAGTTGGCCAGGCAACCTACGAGCAGTACTTC
CDR3aa: CASSQVGQATYEQYF

abundance: many
d_gene: .
v_gene: TRBV29-1
j_gene: TRBJ1-2
CDR3nt: TGCAGCGTTGGAGAGGTCAGCGACTACACCTTC
CDR3aa: CSVGEVSDYTF

abundance: many
d_gene: .
v_gene: TRBV7-2
j_gene: TRBJ2-6
CDR3nt: TGTGCCAGCAGCAAGGACAGTTCCGGGGCTGGGGCCAACGTCCTGACTTTC
CDR3aa: CASSKDSSGAGANVLTF

abundance: many
d_gene: .
v_gene: TRBV6-9
j_gene: TRBJ1-5
CDR3nt: TGTGCCAGCACTTATTACCAATTGTCCCCCACGCCAAAAAAAAATTATCAGCCCCAGCATTTT
CDR3aa: CASTYYQLSPTPKKNYQPQHF

abundance: .
d_gene: .
v_gene: TRBV9
j_gene: TRBJ2-2
CDR3nt: TGTGCCAGCAGCATAGTGGGGGCCAACACCGGGGAGCTGTTTTTT
CDR3aa: CASSIVGANTGELFF

abundance: many
d_gene: .
v_gene: TRBV10-3
j_gene: TRBJ1-1
CDR3nt: TGTGCCATCAGTGAGCCCTACACTGAAGCTTTCTTT
CDR3aa: CAISEPYTEAFF

abundance: many
d_gene: TRBD1
v_gene: TRBV7-9
j_gene: TRBJ1-1
CDR3nt: TGTGCCAGCACCCAGACAGGGGGAAACACTGAAGCTTTCTTT
CDR3aa: CASTQTGGNTEAFF

abundance: .
d_gene: .
v_gene: TRBV20-1
j_gene: TRBJ2-1
CDR3nt: TGCAGTGCTAGGGATTTGAACTCCTACAATGAGCAGTTCTTC
CDR3aa: CSARDLNSYNEQFF

abundance: .
d_gene: .
v_gene: TRBV6-1
j_gene: TRBJ2-7
CDR3nt: TGTGCCAGCACTCAACCCCGGGAACAGTCGCCCTACGAGCAGTACTTC
CDR3aa: CASTQPREQSPYEQYF

abundance: many
d_gene: .
v_gene: TRBV20-1
j_gene: TRBJ2-3
CDR3nt: TGCAGTGCTCCGACTAGAGCCACAGATACGCAGTATTTT
CDR3aa: CSAPTRATDTQYF

abundance: few
d_gene: .
v_gene: TRBV6-1
j_gene: TRBJ1-5
CDR3nt: TGTGTCAGCAGCATCGGAAAGGACACTCGGCCCCAGCATTTT
CDR3aa: CVSSIGKDTRPQHF

abundance: many
d_gene: .
v_gene: TRBV20-1
j_gene: TRBJ2-3
CDR3nt: TGCAGTGTAATTCGCGGACATATGGATACGCAGTATTTT
CDR3aa: CSVIRGHMDTQYF

abundance: many
d_gene: TRBD2
v_gene: TRBV15
j_gene: TRBJ2-2
CDR3nt: TGTGCCACCAGCCAACTAGCGGGGGGTTACACCGGGGAGCTGTTTTTT
CDR3aa: CATSQLAGGYTGELFF

abundance: .
d_gene: TRBD2
v_gene: TRBV5-1
j_gene: TRBJ2-1
CDR3nt: TGCGCCAGCAGTAACGCTAGCGGGGGGGCTAATGAGAAGTTCTTC
CDR3aa: CASSNASGGANEKFF

abundance: many
d_gene: .
v_gene: TRBV10-2
j_gene: TRBJ2-3
CDR3nt: TGCGCCAGCAGTGGAGGGGCAGATACGCAGTATTTT
CDR3aa: CASSGGADTQYF

abundance: many
d_gene: .
v_gene: TRBV28
j_gene: TRBJ1-1
CDR3nt: TGTGCCAGCAGTTTATTTGGGAACATCCCCGAAGCTTTCTTT
CDR3aa: CASSLFGNIPEAFF

abundance: many
d_gene: TRBD1
v_gene: TRBV2
j_gene: TRBJ1-2
CDR3nt: TGTGCCAGCAGTGCCGGACAGGGGAACTATGGCTACACCTTC
CDR3aa: CASSAGQGNYGYTF

abundance: medium-sized
d_gene: TRBD1
v_gene: TRBV6-1
j_gene: TRBJ1-1
CDR3nt: TGTGCCAGCAGGGGGGACAGACTGAACACTGAAGCTTTCTTT
CDR3aa: CASRGDRLNTEAFF

abundance: few
d_gene: .
v_gene: TRBV28
j_gene: TRBJ1-6
CDR3nt: TGTGCCAGCCGGACGGGAAATTCACCCCTCCACTTT
CDR3aa: CASRTGNSPLHF

abundance: many
d_gene: TRBD2
v_gene: TRBV12-3/TRBV12-4
j_gene: TRBJ2-3
CDR3nt: TGTGCCAGCAGTACTAGCGGGCGCACAGATACGCAGTATTTT
CDR3aa: CASSTSGRTDTQYF

abundance: few
d_gene: .
v_gene: TRBV12-3/TRBV12-4
j_gene: TRBJ1-2
CDR3nt: TGTGCCAGCATTTTAGATATCTACTATGGCTACACCTTC
CDR3aa: CASILDIYYGYTF

abundance: many
d_gene: .
v_gene: TRBV6-2/TRBV6-3
j_gene: TRBJ2-3
CDR3nt: TGTGCCAGCAGTGACGGGGGCCGGGGCACAGATACGCAGTATTTT
CDR3aa: CASSDGGRGTDTQYF

abundance: .
d_gene: .
v_gene: TRBV6-1
j_gene: TRBJ1-6
CDR3nt: TGTGCCAGCAGTGCGGGACCCATGGGGTATTCACCCCTCCACTTT
CDR3aa: CASSAGPMGYSPLHF

abundance: few
d_gene: .
v_gene: TRBV6-1
j_gene: TRBJ1-1
CDR3nt: TGTGCCAGCAGTGATCCCGGGCCCTTAGCCACGGAAGATTTCTTT
CDR3aa: CASSDPGPLATEDFF

abundance: many
d_gene: TRBD2
v_gene: TRBV20-1
j_gene: TRBJ2-7
CDR3nt: TGCAGTGCTAGACTTACTAGCGGGGGGGACTACGAGCAGTACTTC
CDR3aa: CSARLTSGGDYEQYF

abundance: .
d_gene: .
v_gene: TRBV6-1
j_gene: TRBJ1-6
CDR3nt: TGTGCCAGCACGTTCACTTTGAATTCACCCCTCCACTTT
CDR3aa: CASTFTLNSPLHF

abundance: .
d_gene: TRBD1
v_gene: TRBV20-1
j_gene: TRBJ1-2
CDR3nt: TGCAGTGCTAGAGTTCACGGACAGGGGTTGGGGGATGGCTACACCTTC
CDR3aa: CSARVHGQGLGDGYTF

abundance: .
d_gene: .
v_gene: TRBV28
j_gene: TRBJ1-6
CDR3nt: TGTGCCAGCAGTTTAATCCAGGGCCTTATGGATTCACCCCTCCACTTT
CDR3aa: CASSLIQGLMDSPLHF

abundance: .
d_gene: .
v_gene: TRBV20-1
j_gene: TRBJ2-7
CDR3nt: TGCAGTGCTAGTAAAGCGTCTGACGAGCAGTACTTC
CDR3aa: CSASKASDEQYF

abundance: .
d_gene: .
v_gene: TRBV6-4
j_gene: TRBJ2-3
CDR3nt: TGTGCCAGCAGGGCCCGGGACTCTAGCACAGATACGCAGTATTTT
CDR3aa: CASRARDSSTDTQYF

abundance: many
d_gene: .
v_gene: TRBV9
j_gene: TRBJ2-1
CDR3nt: TGTGCCGGCAGCGTAGCTGGGACACTCTCCTACAATGAGCAGTTCTTC
CDR3aa: CAGSVAGTLSYNEQFF

abundance: many
d_gene: .
v_gene: TRBV19
j_gene: TRBJ1-3
CDR3nt: TGTGCCAGTAGTATTTCGTGGGGGCAAACTGGAAACACCATATATTTT
CDR3aa: CASSISWGQTGNTIYF